What follows is one T cell receptor beta chain and its context. This record comes from a study of blood T cell repertoires in COVID-19. Whole-study context: Samples representing acute and convalescent COVID-19 were sourced from the United States, Italy and Spain. Sample material is recorded as cDNA or gDNA derived from T cells, B-cell-depleted T cells, or PBMCs.

Authors' data handling: Reference gene primer amplification in the assay estimated nucleated cell counts. Method: immunoSEQ multiplex PCR; TCRdb's copy keeps in-frame clones and lacks some. The D gene and trimming were derived from the DNA, and the V and J assignments and clone size from that table. The sample contains fewer than 75,000 clones, approximately 90% of which appear only once. V gave up 1 base and J gave up 7 bases, with 12 bases separating them. This CDR3 region has 14 residues. CDR1 and CDR2 from the germline V gene are LGHNA and YSLEER. The sequence was obtained from a man in his 70s with acute or convalescent COVID-19. The chain uses TRBV4-3 and TRBJ2-3; TRBD1 is a possible D gene (6 bases). Sequencing was performed on peripheral blood. The CDR3 DNA follows: TGCGCCAGCAGCCAAGCGGCAGGGGCCTATACGCAGTATTTT. It codes for CASSQAAGAYTQYF.